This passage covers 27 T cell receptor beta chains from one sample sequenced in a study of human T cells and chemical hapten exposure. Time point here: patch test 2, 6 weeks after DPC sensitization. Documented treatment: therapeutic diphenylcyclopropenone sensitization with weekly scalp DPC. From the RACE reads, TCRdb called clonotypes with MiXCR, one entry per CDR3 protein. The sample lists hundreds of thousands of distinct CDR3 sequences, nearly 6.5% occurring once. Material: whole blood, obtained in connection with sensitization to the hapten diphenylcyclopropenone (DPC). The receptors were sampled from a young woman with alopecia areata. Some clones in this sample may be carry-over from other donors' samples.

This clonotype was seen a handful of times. This CDR3 reads CASSLGQGPNIQYF. CDR3 nucleotides: TGTGCCAGCAGCTTAGGCCAGGGCCCAAACATTCAGTACTTC. The V and J genes are TRBV13 and TRBJ2-4; maybe TRBD1 (5 bases). Trimming stripped 0 bases from V and 6 bases from J, with 9 bases between. There are 14 residues in the CDR3. Germline CDR1 and CDR2: PRHDT and FYEKMQ (reference sequence).

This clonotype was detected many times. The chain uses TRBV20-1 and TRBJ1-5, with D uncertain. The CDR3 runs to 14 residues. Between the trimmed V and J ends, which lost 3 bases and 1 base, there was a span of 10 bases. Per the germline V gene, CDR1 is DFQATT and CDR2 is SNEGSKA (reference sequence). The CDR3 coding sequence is TGCAGTGCTAGCTTAATGCGGAGCAATCAGCCCCAGCATTTT. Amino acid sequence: CSASLMRSNQPQHF.

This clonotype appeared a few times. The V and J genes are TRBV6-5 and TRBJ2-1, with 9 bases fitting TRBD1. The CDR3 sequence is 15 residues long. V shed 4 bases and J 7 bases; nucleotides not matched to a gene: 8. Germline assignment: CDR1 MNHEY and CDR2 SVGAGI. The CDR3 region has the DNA TGTGCCAGCAGTTTACAGGGGGCGCTTGGGAATGAGCAGTTCTTC. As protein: CASSLQGALGNEQFF.

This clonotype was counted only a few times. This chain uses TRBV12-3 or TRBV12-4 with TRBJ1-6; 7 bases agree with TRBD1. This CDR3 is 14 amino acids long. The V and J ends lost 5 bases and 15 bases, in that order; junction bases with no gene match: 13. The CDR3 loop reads CASSAGTEARGLHF. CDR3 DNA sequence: TGTGCCAGCAGTGCCGGGACAGAGGCTAGGGGCCTCCACTTT.

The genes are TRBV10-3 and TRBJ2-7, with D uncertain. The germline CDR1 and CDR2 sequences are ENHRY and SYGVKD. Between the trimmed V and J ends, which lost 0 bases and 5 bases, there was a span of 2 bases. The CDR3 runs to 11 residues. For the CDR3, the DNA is TGTGCCATCAGTGAGTCGAACGAGCAGTACTTC. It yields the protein CAISESNEQYF.

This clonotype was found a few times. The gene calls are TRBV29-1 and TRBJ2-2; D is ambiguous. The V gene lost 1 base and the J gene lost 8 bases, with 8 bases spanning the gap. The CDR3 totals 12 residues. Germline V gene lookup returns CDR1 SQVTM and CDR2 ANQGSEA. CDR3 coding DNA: TGCAGCGTTGAAGTGCCTAGGGGGGAGCTGTTTTTT. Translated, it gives CSVEVPRGELFF.

CDR3 sequence reads: CSVTHRGQRGYTF. The CDR3 nucleotides read TGCAGCGTGACTCACAGGGGGCAGCGGGGCTACACCTTC. The V call is TRBV29-1, the J call TRBJ1-2, with 9 bases fitting TRBD1. The germline CDR1 and CDR2 sequences are SQVTM and ANQGSEA. The CDR3 runs 13 residues. J gave up 8 bases and V 6 bases, and 10 bases lay outside the gene matches.

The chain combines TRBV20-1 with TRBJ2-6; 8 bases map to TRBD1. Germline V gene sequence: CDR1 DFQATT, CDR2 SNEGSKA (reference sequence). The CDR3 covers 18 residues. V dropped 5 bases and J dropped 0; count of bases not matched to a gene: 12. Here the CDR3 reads CSALWTGSPLSGANVLTF. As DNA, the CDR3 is TGCAGTGCTTTATGGACAGGGTCCCCCCTCTCTGGGGCCAACGTCCTGACTTTC.

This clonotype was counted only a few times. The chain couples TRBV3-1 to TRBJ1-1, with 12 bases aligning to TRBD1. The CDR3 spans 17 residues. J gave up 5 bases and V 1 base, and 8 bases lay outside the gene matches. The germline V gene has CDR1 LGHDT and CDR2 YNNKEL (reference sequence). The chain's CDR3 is CASSQVPGQGARTEAFF. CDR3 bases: TGTGCCAGCAGCCAAGTCCCGGGACAGGGGGCGCGGACTGAAGCTTTCTTT. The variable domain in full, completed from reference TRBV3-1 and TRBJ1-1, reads DTAVSQTPKYLVTQMGNDKSIKCEQNLGHDTMYWYKQDSKKFLKIMFSYNNKELIINETVPNRFSPKSPDKAHLNLHINSLELGDSAVYFCASSQVPGQGARTEAFFGQGTRLTVV.

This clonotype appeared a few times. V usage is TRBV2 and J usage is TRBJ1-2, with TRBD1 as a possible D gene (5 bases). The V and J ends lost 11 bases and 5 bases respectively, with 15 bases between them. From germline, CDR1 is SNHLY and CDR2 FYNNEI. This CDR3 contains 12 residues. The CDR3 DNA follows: TGTGCCGGGGGTTCCGACAGATATGGCTACACCTTC. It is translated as CAGGSDRYGYTF.

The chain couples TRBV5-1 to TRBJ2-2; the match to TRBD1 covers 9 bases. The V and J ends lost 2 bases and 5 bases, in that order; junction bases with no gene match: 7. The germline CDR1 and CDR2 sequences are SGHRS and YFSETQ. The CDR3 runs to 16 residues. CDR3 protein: CASSFPSTGGTGELFF. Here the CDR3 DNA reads TGCGCCAGCAGCTTCCCCTCGACAGGGGGAACCGGGGAGCTGTTTTTT. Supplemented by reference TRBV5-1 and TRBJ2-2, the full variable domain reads KAGVTQTPRYLIKTRGQQVTLSCSPISGHRSVSWYQQTPGQGLQFLFEYFSETQRNKGNFPGRFSGRQFSNSRSEMNVSTLELGDSALYLCASSFPSTGGTGELFFGEGSRLTVL.

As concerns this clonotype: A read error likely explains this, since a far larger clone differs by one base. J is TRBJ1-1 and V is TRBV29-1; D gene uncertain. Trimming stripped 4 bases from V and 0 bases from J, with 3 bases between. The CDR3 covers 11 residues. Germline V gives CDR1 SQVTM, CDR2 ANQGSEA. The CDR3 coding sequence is TGCAGCGTTGGACTGAACACTGAAGCTTTCTTT. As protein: CSVGLNTEAFF.

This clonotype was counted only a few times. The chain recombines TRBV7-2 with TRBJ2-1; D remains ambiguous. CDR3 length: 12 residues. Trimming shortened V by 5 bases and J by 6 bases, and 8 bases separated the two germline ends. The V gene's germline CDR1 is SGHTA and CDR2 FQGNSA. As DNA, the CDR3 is TGTGCCAGCAGCGCAGTCCGCAATGAGCAGTTCTTC. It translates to CASSAVRNEQFF. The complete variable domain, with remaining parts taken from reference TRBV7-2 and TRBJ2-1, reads GAGVSQSPSNKVTEKGKDVELRCDPISGHTALYWYRQSLGQGLEFLIYFQGNSAPDKSGLPSDRFSAERTGGSVSTLTIQRTQQEDSAVYLCASSAVRNEQFFGPGTRLTVL.

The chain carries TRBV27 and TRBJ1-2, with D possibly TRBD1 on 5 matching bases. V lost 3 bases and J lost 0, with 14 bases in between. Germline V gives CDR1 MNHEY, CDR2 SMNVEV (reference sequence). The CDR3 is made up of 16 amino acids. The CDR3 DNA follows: TGTGCCAGCAGTTTTAGGGGCGCACAGACTAACTATGGCTACACCTTC. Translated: CASSFRGAQTNYGYTF.

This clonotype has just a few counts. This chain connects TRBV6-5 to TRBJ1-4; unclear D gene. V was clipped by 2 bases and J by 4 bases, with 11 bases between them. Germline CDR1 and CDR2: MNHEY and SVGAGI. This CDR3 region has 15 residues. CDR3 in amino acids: CASSYSPEFNEKLFF. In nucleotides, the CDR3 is TGTGCCAGCAGTTACAGCCCGGAGTTTAATGAAAAACTGTTTTTT.

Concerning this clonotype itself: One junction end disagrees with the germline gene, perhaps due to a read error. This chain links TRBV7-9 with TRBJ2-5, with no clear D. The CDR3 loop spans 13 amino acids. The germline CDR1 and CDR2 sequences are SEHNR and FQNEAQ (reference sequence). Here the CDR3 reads CASSLAADPDGCF. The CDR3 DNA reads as TGTGCCAGCAGCTTAGCAGCCGACCCCGATGGCTGCTTC.

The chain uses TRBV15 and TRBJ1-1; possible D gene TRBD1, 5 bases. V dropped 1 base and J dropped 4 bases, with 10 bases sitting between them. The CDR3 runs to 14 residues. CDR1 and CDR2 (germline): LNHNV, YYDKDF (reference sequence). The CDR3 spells CATSRVAGRTEAFF. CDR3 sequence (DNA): TGTGCCACCAGCAGAGTGGCAGGGCGCACTGAAGCTTTCTTT.

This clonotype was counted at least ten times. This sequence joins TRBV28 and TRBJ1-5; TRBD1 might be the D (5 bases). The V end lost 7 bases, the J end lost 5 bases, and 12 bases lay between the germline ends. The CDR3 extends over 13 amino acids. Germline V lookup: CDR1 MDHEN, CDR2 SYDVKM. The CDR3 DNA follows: TGTGCCAGCAACGGGCAGGGTGATCAGCCCCAGCATTTT. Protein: CASNGQGDQPQHF.

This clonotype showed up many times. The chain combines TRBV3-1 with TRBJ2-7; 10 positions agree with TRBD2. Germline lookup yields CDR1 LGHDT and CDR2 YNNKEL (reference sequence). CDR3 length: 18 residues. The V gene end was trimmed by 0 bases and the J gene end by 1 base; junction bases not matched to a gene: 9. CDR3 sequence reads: CASSQDPPLAGASYEQYF. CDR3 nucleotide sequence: TGTGCCAGCAGCCAAGATCCCCCTCTAGCGGGGGCTTCCTACGAGCAGTACTTC.

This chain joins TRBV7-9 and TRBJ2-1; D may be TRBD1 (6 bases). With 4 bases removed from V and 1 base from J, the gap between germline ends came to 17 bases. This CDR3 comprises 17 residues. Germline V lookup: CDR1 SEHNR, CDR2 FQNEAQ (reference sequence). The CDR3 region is CASSSNDGGLSYNEQFF. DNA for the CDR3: TGTGCCAGCAGCTCCAACGATGGGGGCCTATCCTACAATGAGCAGTTCTTC.

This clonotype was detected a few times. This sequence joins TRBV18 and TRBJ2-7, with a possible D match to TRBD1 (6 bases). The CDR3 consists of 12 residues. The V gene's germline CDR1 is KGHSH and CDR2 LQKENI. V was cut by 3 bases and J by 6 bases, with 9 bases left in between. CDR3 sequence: CASSPLQGEQYF. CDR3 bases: TGTGCCAGCTCACCCCTACAGGGCGAGCAGTACTTC.

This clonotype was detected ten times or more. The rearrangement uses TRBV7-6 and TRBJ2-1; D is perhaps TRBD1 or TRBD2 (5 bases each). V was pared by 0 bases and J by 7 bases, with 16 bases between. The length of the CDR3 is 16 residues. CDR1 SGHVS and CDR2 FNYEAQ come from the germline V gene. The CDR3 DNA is TGTGCCAGCAGCTTAGCGGCGAGGGGCCAGAATAATGAGCAGTTCTTC. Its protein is CASSLAARGQNNEQFF.

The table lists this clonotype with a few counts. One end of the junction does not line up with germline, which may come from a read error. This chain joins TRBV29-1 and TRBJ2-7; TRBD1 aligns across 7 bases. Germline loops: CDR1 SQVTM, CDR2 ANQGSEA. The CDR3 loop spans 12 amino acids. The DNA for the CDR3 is TGCAGCGCTGAAGGGGGCCTCGGGGAGCAGTACTTC. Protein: CSAEGGLGEQYF.

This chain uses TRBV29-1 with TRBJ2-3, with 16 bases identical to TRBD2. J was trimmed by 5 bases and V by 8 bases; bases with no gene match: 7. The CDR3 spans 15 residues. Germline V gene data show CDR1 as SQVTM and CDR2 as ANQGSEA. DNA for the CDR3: TGCAGCCCTGGGACTAGCGGGGGGGCGGGAGATACGCAGTATTTT. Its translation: CSPGTSGGAGDTQYF.

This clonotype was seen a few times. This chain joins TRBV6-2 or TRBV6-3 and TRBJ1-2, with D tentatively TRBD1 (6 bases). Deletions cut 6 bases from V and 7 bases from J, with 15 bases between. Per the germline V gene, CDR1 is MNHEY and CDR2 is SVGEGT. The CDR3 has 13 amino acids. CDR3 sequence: CASRPGELLGYTF. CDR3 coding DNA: TGTGCCAGCAGACCAGGGGAGCTTCTTGGCTACACCTTC.

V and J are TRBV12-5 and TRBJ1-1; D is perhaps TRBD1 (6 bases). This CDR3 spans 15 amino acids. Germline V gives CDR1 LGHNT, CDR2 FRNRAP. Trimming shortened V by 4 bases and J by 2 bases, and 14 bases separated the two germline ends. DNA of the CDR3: TGTGCTAGTGGTTCTGTCGGACAGTTAAACACTGAAGCTTTCTTT. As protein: CASGSVGQLNTEAFF.

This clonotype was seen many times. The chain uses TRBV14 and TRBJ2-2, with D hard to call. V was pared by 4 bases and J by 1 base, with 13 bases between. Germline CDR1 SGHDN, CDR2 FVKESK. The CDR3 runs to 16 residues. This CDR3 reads CASSLLRQLNTGELFF. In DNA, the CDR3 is TGTGCCAGCAGCCTGCTACGGCAGCTGAACACCGGGGAGCTGTTTTTT.